Below, 18 T cell receptor beta chains from the same sample are listed, as sequenced in a study of early T cells in non-severe SARS-CoV-2 infection. TCRdb recomputed calls from the 5' RACE reads with MiXCR, one row per CDR3 protein. This repertoire shows about 61,000 distinct CDR3 sequences, 9.5% to 14% found once; its top ten account for over 1.5%. Input material: whole blood. These receptors came from an adult who was a healthcare worker with PCR-confirmed SARS-CoV-2 infection or an uninfected control (not recorded which).

This clonotype was seen at least ten times. The J gene is TRBJ2-5, the V gene TRBV12-3 or TRBV12-4; a possible D gene is TRBD1 (5 bases). The CDR3 totals 13 residues. Trimming removed 6 bases at V and 5 bases at J, with 13 bases between. CDR3 sequence: CASRVGVGETQYF. The CDR3 DNA reads TGTGCCAGCAGGGTAGGGGTTGGGGAGACCCAGTACTTC.

In this sample, this clonotype turned up many times. The CDR3 is CASSGEQGAGYGYTF. The CDR3 region has the DNA TGTGCCAGCAGTGGGGAACAGGGGGCTGGCTATGGCTACACCTTC. The rearrangement uses TRBV2 and TRBJ1-2, with 9 bases lining up with TRBD1. Germline V gene data show CDR1 as SNHLY and CDR2 as FYNNEI. J gave up 4 bases and V 4 bases, and 7 bases lay outside the gene matches. This CDR3 spans 15 amino acids. Combining the CDR3 with reference TRBV2 and TRBJ1-2 gives the whole variable domain EPEVTQTPSHQVTQMGQEVILRCVPISNHLYFYWYRQILGQKVEFLVSFYNNEISEKSEIFDDQFSVERPDGSNFTLKIRSTKLEDSAMYFCASSGEQGAGYGYTFGSGTRLTVV.

There are many counts of this clonotype. This chain uses TRBV7-2 with TRBJ2-6; D not certain. CDR1 is SGHTA and CDR2 is FQGNSA in the germline V gene. CDR3 length equals 17 residues. Trimming stripped 1 base from V and 2 bases from J, with 12 bases between. The CDR3 region has the DNA TGTGCCAGCAGCTTAGAGAGATGGGTGGCTGGGGCCAACGTCCTGACTTTC. It yields the protein CASSLERWVAGANVLTF.

This clonotype was seen many times. This chain uses TRBV13 with TRBJ2-5; the D gene is possibly TRBD1 (6 bases). Germline CDR1 reads PRHDT; CDR2 reads FYEKMQ (reference sequence). CDR3 length: 15 amino acids. The V end lost 5 bases, the J end lost 5 bases, and 18 bases lay between the germline ends. CDR3 amino acids: CASSLGQLPLETQYF. The CDR3 DNA reads TGTGCCAGCAGCCTCGGACAGCTGCCGCTGGAGACCCAGTACTTC. The full variable domain, completed using reference TRBV13 and TRBJ2-5, is AAGVIQSPRHLIKEKRETATLKCYPIPRHDTVYWYQQGPGQDPQFLISFYEKMQSDKGSIPDRFSAQQFSDYHSELNMSSLELGDSALYFCASSLGQLPLETQYFGPGTRLLVL.

This clonotype was seen ten or more times. The J gene is TRBJ2-2, the V gene TRBV29-1; D gene unclear. The CDR3 spans 13 residues. Germline-derived CDR1 and CDR2 are SQVTM and ANQGSEA. Between the trimmed V and J ends, which lost 0 bases and 7 bases, there was a span of 9 bases. CDR3 in DNA: TGCAGCGTTGAAGATCGGCTTGGCGGGGAGCTGTTTTTT. Protein sequence: CSVEDRLGGELFF.

The genes are TRBV2 and TRBJ2-1; D is perhaps TRBD1 or TRBD2 (5 bases each). Trimming removed 2 bases from V and 7 bases from J, with 15 bases in between. The CDR3 has 15 amino acids. The germline V gene encodes CDR1 SNHLY and CDR2 FYNNEI. Here the CDR3 reads CASSELGASINEQFF. The CDR3 DNA is TGTGCCAGCAGTGAACTAGGGGCTAGCATAAATGAGCAGTTCTTC.

In its sample, this clonotype was seen many times. This chain uses TRBV7-8 with TRBJ2-7; 10 bases match TRBD2. The CDR3 runs 14 residues. The germline CDR1 and CDR2 sequences are SGHVS and FQNEAQ. Trimming took 2 bases from V and 3 from J; bases not matched to a gene: 1. DNA for the CDR3: TGTGCCAGCAGCTTACTAGCGGGGGACTACGAGCAGTACTTC. It specifies CASSLLAGDYEQYF.

The chain joins TRBV27 to TRBJ1-2; D perhaps matches TRBD1 (5 bases). CDR3 length: 13 amino acids. Deletions cut 2 bases from V and 8 bases from J, with 12 bases between. CDR1 and CDR2 (germline): MNHEY, SMNVEV (reference sequence). The CDR3 DNA reads TGTGCCAGCAGTTTAGGTCCAGGGCTAGGCTACACCTTC. Translating gives CASSLGPGLGYTF.

The V call is TRBV20-1, the J call TRBJ2-7, with D possibly matching TRBD1 (6 bases). Germline-derived CDR1 and CDR2 are DFQATT and SNEGSKA (reference sequence). There are 16 residues in the CDR3. Trimming took 2 bases from V and 7 from J, leaving 24 bases between them. The CDR3 nucleotides are TGCAGTGCTAGACGTCTGGACAGTCCAAAAAACTTGGAGCAGTACTTC. Protein product: CSARRLDSPKNLEQYF.

V and J are TRBV3-1 and TRBJ1-6; no clear D gene. V lost 1 base to trimming and J lost 0 bases, with 7 bases between them. CDR1 is LGHDT, CDR2 YNNKEL, per germline (reference sequence). The length of the CDR3 is 16 residues. CDR3 residues: CASSQVPFSYNSPLHF. The CDR3 DNA follows: TGTGCCAGCAGCCAAGTGCCCTTCTCCTATAATTCACCCCTCCACTTT.

Many counts were recorded for this clonotype. The J gene is TRBJ2-1, the V gene TRBV7-9, with D maybe TRBD2 (5 bases). This CDR3 has 14 residues. The germline gives CDR1 SEHNR, CDR2 FQNEAQ (reference sequence). V shed 2 bases and J shed 8 bases, with 13 bases lying between them. The CDR3 loop is CASSLQEVTDEQFF. The CDR3 DNA reads TGTGCCAGCAGCTTACAGGAGGTAACCGATGAGCAGTTCTTC.

The chain recombines TRBV20-1 with TRBJ2-1; no clear D gene. Germline V CDR1 and CDR2: DFQATT, SNEGSKA (reference sequence). The CDR3 has 13 residues. The V end was cut by 0 bases, the J end by 12 bases, with 15 bases between. CDR3 DNA sequence: TGCAGTGCTAGAGATGCTCTCGGTGCATGGCAGTTCTTC. Its protein is CSARDALGAWQFF.

The V and J genes are TRBV7-6 and TRBJ1-5; 7 bases align to TRBD1. Germline V gene sequence: CDR1 SGHVS, CDR2 FNYEAQ. The V segment lost 5 bases and the J segment 0 bases; nucleotides outside the gene matches: 4. This CDR3 is 15 amino acids long. This chain's CDR3 is CASSLGQTSNQPQHF. The CDR3 DNA reads TGTGCCAGCAGCCTGGGACAGACTAGCAATCAGCCCCAGCATTTT.

This chain uses TRBV15 with TRBJ2-6; D is uncertain. Germline loops: CDR1 LNHNV, CDR2 YYDKDF (reference sequence). The V end lost 3 bases, the J end lost 4 bases, and 4 bases lay between the germline ends. This CDR3 region has 13 residues. The CDR3 nucleotides read TGTGCCACCAGCAGCCAAGGGGCCAACGTCCTGACTTTC. Residues: CATSSQGANVLTF.

This clonotype has just a few counts. The chain recombines TRBV7-3 with TRBJ1-3; D remains unclear. Trimming took off 1 base at V and 0 bases at J, with 13 bases between the two ends. The CDR3 has 17 residues. Per germline, CDR1 SGHTA and CDR2 FQGTGA. The CDR3 DNA reads as TGTGCCAGCAGCTTAATCGGCGGGTCCAGCTCTGGAAACACCATATATTTT. It codes for CASSLIGGSSSGNTIYF. The complete variable domain, with remaining parts taken from reference TRBV7-3 and TRBJ1-3, reads GAGVSQTPSNKVTEKGKYVELRCDPISGHTALYWYRQSLGQGPEFLIYFQGTGAADDSGLPNDRFFAVRPEGSVSTLKIQRTERGDSAVYLCASSLIGGSSSGNTIYFGEGSWLTVV.

V and J are TRBV5-1 and TRBJ1-2, with 7 bases identical to TRBD1. The ends lost 0 bases at V and 3 bases at J; junction bases unmatched: 5. The germline V gene has CDR1 SGHRS and CDR2 YFSETQ. CDR3 length: 15 residues. CDR3 sequence reads: CASSLGWTGDYGYTF. CDR3 DNA sequence: TGCGCCAGCAGCTTGGGCTGGACAGGAGACTATGGCTACACCTTC.

The chain combines TRBV10-2 with TRBJ1-2, with TRBD1 matching 8 bases. Germline V lookup: CDR1 WSHSY, CDR2 SAAADI. Unmatched junction bases numbered 12, after V lost 2 bases and J lost 4 bases. The CDR3 spans 17 residues. This CDR3 reads CASSEPGQGPVTYGYTF. In nucleotides, the CDR3 is TGCGCCAGCAGTGAGCCCGGACAGGGCCCCGTTACCTATGGCTACACCTTC.

This clonotype was seen at least ten times. The CDR3 nucleotides are TGCAGTGCCGGAAGGGAAGCAAACACTGAAGCTTTCTTT. It yields the protein CSAGREANTEAFF. This chain links TRBV20-1 with TRBJ1-1, with D unclear. Deletions cut 6 bases from V and 2 bases from J, with 13 bases between. The CDR3 extends over 13 amino acids. Germline CDR1 and CDR2: DFQATT and SNEGSKA (reference sequence).